The 23 T cell receptor beta chains in this list originate from one sample, sequenced in a study of blood T cell repertoires in COVID-19. TCRdb's table, derived via immunoSEQ multiplex PCR, lists solely in-frame clones and lacks some. The table records roughly 100,000 clones, roughly 80% of them present only once. Sequenced material: peripheral blood. The source of these receptors is a human donor in a cohort sampled during active COVID-19.

The CDR3 here is CASSPGHIYEQYF. The DNA for the CDR3 is TGTGCCAGCTCTCCGGGACACATCTACGAGCAGTACTTC. The chain recombines TRBV18 with TRBJ2-7; TRBD1 is a possible D gene (6 bases). V was clipped by 6 bases and J by 3 bases, with 12 bases between them. The CDR3 consists of 13 residues. Germline-derived CDR1 and CDR2 are KGHSH and LQKENI.

This clone was found once. V and J are TRBV21-1 and TRBJ2-3; the DNA was not used to check the table's D call, TRBD2. TRBV21-1 is described as a pseudogene. CDR3 length: 15 residues. The CDR3 sequence: CASSILAGSTDTQYF. DNA for the CDR3: TGTGCCAGCAGCATTTTAGCGGGGAGCACAGATACGCAGTATTTT.

The chain combines TRBV12-2 with TRBJ2-7; TRBD1 is the table's D call, not checked against the DNA. TRBV12-2 is flagged as a pseudogene. CDR3 length equals 14 residues. The CDR3 DNA is TGTGCAAGTCGCCAACGGACAGGGGAGGGCGAGCAGTACTTC. Translation: CASRQRTGEGEQYF.

This clone was counted a single time. The chain uses TRBV19 and TRBJ1-1, with 7 bases identical to TRBD1. The CDR3 runs to 14 residues. Trimming removed 5 bases from V and 4 bases from J; junction bases left unmatched: 7. CDR1 LNHDA and CDR2 SQIVND come from the germline V gene (reference sequence). Here the CDR3 DNA reads TGTGCCAGTAGTGATCAGGCAGGGGGCACTGAAGCTTTCTTT. Its translation: CASSDQAGGTEAFF.

This chain joins TRBV25-1 and TRBJ1-4; tentative D call: TRBD1 (5 bases). Per the germline V gene, CDR1 is MGHDK and CDR2 is SYGVNS. Trimming cost V 2 bases and J 4 bases, with 8 bases left between them. CDR3 size: 14 residues. The CDR3 DNA reads TGTGCCAGCAGTGAACAGGGTTTTAATGAAAAACTGTTTTTT. This encodes CASSEQGFNEKLFF.

This clone was seen a few times. This rearrangement joins TRBV10-2 to TRBJ2-2, with 10 positions matching TRBD2. The CDR3 totals 17 residues. V lost 3 bases and J lost 2; bases outside the gene matches: 6. Per the germline V gene, CDR1 is WSHSY and CDR2 is SAAADI. The CDR3 protein is CASSETGLAINTGELFF. Written as DNA, the CDR3 is TGCGCCAGCAGTGAAACGGGACTAGCGATAAACACCGGGGAGCTGTTTTTT.

This chain uses TRBV7-9 with TRBJ2-1; 13 bases line up with TRBD2. CDR1 SEHNR and CDR2 FQNEAQ come from the germline V gene (reference sequence). V lost 5 bases to trimming and J lost 9 bases; unmatched junction nucleotides: 10. The CDR3 runs 16 residues. DNA for the CDR3: TGTGCCAGCAGCCCAGGACTAGCGGGGGCTAGGGGTGAGCAGTTCTTC. Amino acids: CASSPGLAGARGEQFF.

The chain has TRBV2 and TRBJ1-4; the D gene is possibly TRBD1 (5 bases). Trimming pared 4 bases from V and 3 bases from J, leaving 9 bases between. The length of the CDR3 is 14 residues. CDR1 is SNHLY, CDR2 FYNNEI, per germline. For the CDR3, the DNA is TGTGCCAGCAGTGTTGGAGGGGCTAATGAAAAACTGTTTTTT. Translated, it gives CASSVGGANEKLFF.

This clone showed up just a few times. The identical CDR3 is also encoded by other nucleotide sequences in the sample. V is TRBV5-1 and J is TRBJ1-1, with 7 bases identical to TRBD1. The CDR3 loop spans 14 amino acids. Germline V gene lookup returns CDR1 SGHRS and CDR2 YFSETQ. J gave up 1 base and V 0 bases, and 0 bases lay outside the gene matches. The CDR3, as DNA: TGCGCCAGCAGCTTGGACAGGGGGAACACTGAAGCTTTCTTT. Its translation is CASSLDRGNTEAFF.

The chain has TRBV7-8 and TRBJ2-2; perhaps TRBD2 as D (6 bases). Per germline, CDR1 SGHVS and CDR2 FQNEAQ. The CDR3 covers 15 residues. Between the trimmed V and J ends, which lost 3 bases and 0 bases, there was a span of 8 bases. The CDR3 nucleotides read TGTGCCAGCAGCTTGGGACTGTCGAACACCGGGGAGCTGTTTTTT. Its translation: CASSLGLSNTGELFF.

In DNA form, the CDR3 reads TGTGCCAGCAGCTTAAGGGACTCGGCCTCAAACACCATATATTTT. The encoded protein is CASSLRDSASNTIYF. The chain has TRBV7-9 and TRBJ1-3; perhaps TRBD1 as D (5 bases). Germline values: CDR1 SEHNR, CDR2 FQNEAQ (reference sequence). Deletions cut 2 bases from V and 6 bases from J, with 14 bases between. The CDR3 contains 15 residues.

The rearrangement joins TRBV19 to TRBJ2-7; 7 nucleotides align to TRBD1. CDR1 is LNHDA, CDR2 SQIVND, per germline (reference sequence). Trimming removed 4 bases from V and 1 base from J; junction bases left unmatched: 4. The CDR3 covers 14 residues. CDR3 loop: CASSSGQASYEQYF. DNA for the CDR3: TGTGCCAGTAGTAGTGGACAGGCTTCCTACGAGCAGTACTTC.

The gene calls are TRBV11-2 and TRBJ1-1; D remains unclear. The CDR3 length is 13 residues. Per germline, CDR1 SGHAT and CDR2 FQNNGV. The V and J ends lost 1 base and 1 base respectively, with 4 bases between them. CDR3 sequence: CASSLGGNTEAFF. The CDR3 nucleotides are TGTGCCAGCAGCTTAGGAGGGAACACTGAAGCTTTCTTT. Full variable domain (missing parts from reference TRBV11-2 and TRBJ1-1): EAGVAQSPRYKIIEKRQSVAFWCNPISGHATLYWYQQILGQGPKLLIQFQNNGVVDDSQLPKDRFSAERLKGVDSTLKIQPAKLEDSAVYLCASSLGGNTEAFFGQGTRLTVV.

The chain couples TRBV6-2 or TRBV6-3 to TRBJ2-7; perhaps TRBD1 as D (5 bases). Trimming took 4 bases from V and 5 from J, leaving 12 bases between them. CDR3 length: 13 amino acids. Germline lookup yields CDR1 MNHEY and CDR2 SVGEGT. The CDR3 DNA follows: TGTGCCAGCAGTTGGCAGGGAATACACGAGCAGTACTTC. It yields the protein CASSWQGIHEQYF.

The chain recombines TRBV18 with TRBJ1-1; 8 bases map to TRBD1. CDR3 length: 16 amino acids. Losses at the gene ends were 3 bases for V and 1 base for J; bases not matched to a gene: 7. Per germline, CDR1 KGHSH and CDR2 LQKENI. For the CDR3, the DNA is TGTGCCAGCTCACCTCCACAGGGGGGGAAGAACACTGAAGCTTTCTTT. Protein product: CASSPPQGGKNTEAFF.

This clone came up once. The chain is built from TRBV4-2 and TRBJ1-1; 11 nucleotides agree with TRBD1. Germline-derived CDR1 and CDR2 are LGHNA and YNFKEQ. V shed 0 bases, J shed 6 bases, and the junction held 12 bases outside the gene matches. CDR3 length equals 18 residues. CDR3 sequence: CASSQDIGRDRGGAEAFF. The DNA of the CDR3 is TGTGCCAGCAGCCAAGATATAGGGAGGGACAGGGGGGGTGCTGAAGCTTTCTTT.

This chain joins TRBV27 and TRBJ2-2, with 8 bases identical to TRBD1. The CDR3 has 15 residues. Germline V lookup: CDR1 MNHEY, CDR2 SMNVEV (reference sequence). The junction had 7 bases not matched to a gene; V was cut back by 7 bases and J by 3 bases. CDR3 residues: CASKGQGRYTGELFF. DNA of the CDR3: TGTGCCAGCAAAGGACAGGGTCGCTACACCGGGGAGCTGTTTTTT.

This clone appeared a single time. V usage is TRBV7-9 and J usage is TRBJ2-3, with 7 positions matching TRBD1. CDR3 length equals 14 residues. Trimming at V came to 1 base and at J to 4 bases, leaving 2 bases not matched to a gene. The germline CDR1 and CDR2 sequences are SEHNR and FQNEAQ (reference sequence). The CDR3 protein is CASSLGQGADTQYF. CDR3 nucleotide sequence: TGTGCCAGCAGCTTAGGCCAGGGGGCAGATACGCAGTATTTT. The entire variable domain, with the rest obtained from reference TRBV7-9 and TRBJ2-3, is as follows: DTGVSQNPRHKITKRGQNVTFRCDPISEHNRLYWYRQTLGQGPEFLTYFQNEAQLEKSRLLSDRFSAERPKGSFSTLEIQRTEQGDSAMYLCASSLGQGADTQYFGPGTRLTVL.

The rearrangement uses TRBV25-1 and TRBJ2-7, with D perhaps TRBD1 (6 bases). There are 16 residues in the CDR3. CDR1 and CDR2 from the germline V gene are MGHDK and SYGVNS. Trimming removed 6 bases at V and 8 bases at J, with 26 bases between. CDR3 amino acids: CASRPPSHRAEVKQYF. CDR3 bases: TGTGCCAGCAGGCCCCCCTCCCACAGGGCAGAGGTAAAGCAGTACTTC.

This clone was counted only a few times. This rearrangement joins TRBV19 to TRBJ1-2; D is possibly TRBD1 (6 bases). Trimming shortened V by 8 bases and J by 4 bases, and 8 bases separated the two germline ends. The CDR3 is 11 residues long. Germline CDR1 is LNHDA and CDR2 is SQIVND (reference sequence). CDR3: CASGGPYGYTF. The CDR3 DNA reads TGTGCCAGTGGGGGCCCCTATGGCTACACCTTC. Full variable domain (rest looked up from reference TRBV19 and TRBJ1-2): DGGITQSPKYLFRKEGQNVTLSCEQNLNHDAMYWYRQDPGQGLRLIYYSQIVNDFQKGDIAEGYSVSREKKESFPLTVTSAQKNPTAFYLCASGGPYGYTFGSGTRLTVV.

This clone was observed once. The chain carries TRBV6-2 or TRBV6-3 and TRBJ1-6, with a tentative D call TRBD1 (6 bases). The CDR3 spans 17 residues. Germline V lookup: CDR1 MNHEY, CDR2 SVGEGT. V lost 6 bases and J lost 5, with 20 bases in between. The CDR3 sequence: CASSPQGPGANNSPLHF. CDR3 sequence (DNA): TGTGCCAGCAGCCCCCAAGGGCCAGGGGCGAATAATTCACCCCTCCACTTT.

This clone showed up just once. The chain is built from TRBV21-1 and TRBJ1-5. TRBV21-1 is described as a pseudogene. The CDR3 consists of 16 residues. The CDR3 protein is CASSKGLLSSNQPQHF. CDR3 bases: TGTGCCAGCAGCAAAGGTTTGCTGAGTAGCAATCAGCCCCAGCATTTT.

The chain has TRBV5-1 and TRBJ1-5, with 7 positions matching TRBD1. This CDR3 region has 15 residues. Germline assignment: CDR1 SGHRS and CDR2 YFSETQ. J lost 3 bases, V lost 2 bases, and 5 bases had no gene match. The chain's CDR3 is CASSFTGEANQPQHF. CDR3 DNA sequence: TGCGCCAGCAGCTTTACAGGGGAGGCCAATCAGCCCCAGCATTTT. The full variable domain, with the rest looked up from reference TRBV5-1 and TRBJ1-5, is KAGVTQTPRYLIKTRGQQVTLSCSPISGHRSVSWYQQTPGQGLQFLFEYFSETQRNKGNFPGRFSGRQFSNSRSEMNVSTLELGDSALYLCASSFTGEANQPQHFGDGTRLSIL.